The sequence of this T cell receptor beta chain was determined in a study of OX40 agonist ivuxolimab in advanced cancers. Data came from immunoSEQ multiplex PCR; TCRdb stores just in-frame clones and leaves some out. The profile covers more than 55,000 clones, with roughly 90% appearing a single time and about 8.2% taken by the ten largest. The CDR3 covers 17 residues. Germline-derived CDR1 and CDR2 are SGHTA and FQGNSA. On this clone: One end of the junction varies from germline; a read error may be responsible.

Specimen: CD4+ or CD8+ T cells sorted from blood, collected in a trial of the OX40 agonist ivuxolimab. The chain joins TRBV7-2 to TRBJ2-2; possibly TRBD1 or TRBD2 for D (5 bases each). This receptor was identified in an adult with an advanced solid tumor such as melanoma, head and neck, liver or kidney cancer. DNA for the CDR3: TGTGCCGGCAGCTTAGGATTGAGGGACCCGAACACCGGGGAGCTGTTTTTT. It codes for CAGSLGLRDPNTGELFF.